This TCR beta chain emerged from a study of blood T cells in healthy people across ages. The table lists this clonotype with many counts. A J-beta primer mix and a sample-barcoded 5' primer were used in a second PCR of roughly 6 to 11 cycles. One entry per CDR3 protein, called by TCRdb with MiXCR from the 5' RACE reads. This repertoire shows roughly 1,700,000 distinct CDR3 sequences, roughly 30% found once; its top ten account for 7.7%. CDR3 length: 17 amino acids. Germline loops: CDR1 DFQATT, CDR2 SNEGSKA (reference sequence). V lost 5 bases and J lost 3; bases outside the gene matches: 11. They isolated at least 7 million PBMCs from each sample.

This clonotype was sampled from a woman aged 25 to 39 in good health. The sequencing input was blood. This chain joins TRBV20-1 and TRBJ2-5, with 14 bases matching TRBD2. DNA for the CDR3: TGCAGTGCTCCTCGACTAGCGGGGGGGCTTTTCGAAGAGACCCAGTACTTC. It is translated as CSAPRLAGGLFEETQYF.